This T cell receptor beta chain was profiled in a study of cytomegalovirus exposure and HLA in healthy donors. Across the whole study: Counted in an early data release were 85 million or so unique TCRs from HLA-typed donors.

Findings and limits, study-wide: Analyzed later, association rates of TCRs varied across HLA loci, with DRB1 most and HLA-C fewest. Per a later analysis, approximately 16,000 TCR beta sequences showed association with HLA alleles at 0.05 false discovery rate. The records held CMV serostatus as the only immune exposure information.

Regarding this clone: What it binds is unknown.

In germline, CDR1 is LGHNT, CDR2 FRNRAP. The CDR3 contains 17 residues. V was shortened by 5 bases and J by 0 bases, with 16 bases between the two germline ends. The PCR employed 60 Vbeta primers together with 13 Jbeta primers. Clones were read by immunoSEQ multiplex PCR, and TCRdb kept only the in-frame ones, dropping some. The data hold 95,000 to 110,000 clones, with 60% to 85% observed a single time. Material: PBMCs. This clonotype originated in a woman between 18 and 30 years old in good health and CMV-seropositive. This chain links TRBV12-5 with TRBJ2-2; D gene ambiguous. The CDR3 DNA follows: TGTGCTAGTGGTCTCCCTCCCAGCGACTCGAACACCGGGGAGCTGTTTTTT. Translated, it gives CASGLPPSDSNTGELFF.